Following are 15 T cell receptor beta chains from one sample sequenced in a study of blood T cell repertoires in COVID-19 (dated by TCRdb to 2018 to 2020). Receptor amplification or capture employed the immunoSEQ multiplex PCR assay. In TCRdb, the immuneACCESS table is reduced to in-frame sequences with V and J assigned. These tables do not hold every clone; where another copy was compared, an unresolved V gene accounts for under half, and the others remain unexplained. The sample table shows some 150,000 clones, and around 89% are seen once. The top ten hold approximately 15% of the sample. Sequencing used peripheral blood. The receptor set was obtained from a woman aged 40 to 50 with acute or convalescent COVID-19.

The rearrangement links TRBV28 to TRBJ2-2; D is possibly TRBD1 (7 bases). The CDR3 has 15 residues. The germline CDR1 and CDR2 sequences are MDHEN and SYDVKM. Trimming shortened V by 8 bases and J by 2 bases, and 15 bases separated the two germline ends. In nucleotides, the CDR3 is TGTGCCAGCTCGGAGGAGGGGGCAAACACCGGGGAGCTGTTTTTT. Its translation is CASSEEGANTGELFF.

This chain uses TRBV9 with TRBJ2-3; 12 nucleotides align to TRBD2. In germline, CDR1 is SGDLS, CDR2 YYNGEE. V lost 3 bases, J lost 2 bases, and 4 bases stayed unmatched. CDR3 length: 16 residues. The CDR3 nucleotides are TGTGCCAGCAGCGGGAGGACTAGCGGGGACACAGATACGCAGTATTTT. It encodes CASSGRTSGDTDTQYF.

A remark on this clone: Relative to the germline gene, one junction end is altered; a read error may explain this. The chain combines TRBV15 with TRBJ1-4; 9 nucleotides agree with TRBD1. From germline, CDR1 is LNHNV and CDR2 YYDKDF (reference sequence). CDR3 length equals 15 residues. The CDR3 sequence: CATSGETGGFEKLFF. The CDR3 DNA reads TGTGCCACCAGCGGAGAGACAGGGGGGTTTGAAAAACTGTTTTTT.

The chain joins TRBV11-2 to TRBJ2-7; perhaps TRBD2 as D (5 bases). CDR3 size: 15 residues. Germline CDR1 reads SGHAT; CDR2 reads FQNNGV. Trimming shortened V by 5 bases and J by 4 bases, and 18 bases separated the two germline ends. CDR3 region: CASSPGSTEGYEQYF. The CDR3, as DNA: TGTGCCAGCAGCCCGGGGTCTACAGAAGGGTACGAGCAGTACTTC.

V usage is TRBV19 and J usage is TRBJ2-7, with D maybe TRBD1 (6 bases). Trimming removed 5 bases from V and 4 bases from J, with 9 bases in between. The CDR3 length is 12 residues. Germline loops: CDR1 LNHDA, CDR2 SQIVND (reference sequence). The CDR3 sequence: CASSATGYEQYF. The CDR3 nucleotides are TGTGCCAGTAGTGCCACAGGGTACGAGCAGTACTTC.

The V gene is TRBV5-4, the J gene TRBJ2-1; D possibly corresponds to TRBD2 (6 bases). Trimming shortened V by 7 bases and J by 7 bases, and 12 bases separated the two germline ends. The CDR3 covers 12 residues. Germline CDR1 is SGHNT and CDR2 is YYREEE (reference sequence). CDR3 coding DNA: TGTGCCAGCGGGGCGGGGTGGAATGAGCAGTTCTTC. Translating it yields CASGAGWNEQFF.

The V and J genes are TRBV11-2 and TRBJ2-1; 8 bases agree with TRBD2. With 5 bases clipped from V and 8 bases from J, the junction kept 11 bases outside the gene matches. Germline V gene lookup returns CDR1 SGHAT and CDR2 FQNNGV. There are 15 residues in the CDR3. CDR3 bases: TGTGCCAGCAGCCAACCGGGGGGGCTCTTCCATGAGCAGTTCTTC. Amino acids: CASSQPGGLFHEQFF.

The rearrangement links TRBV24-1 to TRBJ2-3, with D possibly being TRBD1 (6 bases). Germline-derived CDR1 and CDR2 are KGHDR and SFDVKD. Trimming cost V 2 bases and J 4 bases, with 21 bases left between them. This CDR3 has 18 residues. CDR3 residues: CATSDYTGFSGYSDTQYF. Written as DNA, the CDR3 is TGTGCCACCAGTGATTACACAGGGTTTTCTGGCTACTCAGATACGCAGTATTTT.

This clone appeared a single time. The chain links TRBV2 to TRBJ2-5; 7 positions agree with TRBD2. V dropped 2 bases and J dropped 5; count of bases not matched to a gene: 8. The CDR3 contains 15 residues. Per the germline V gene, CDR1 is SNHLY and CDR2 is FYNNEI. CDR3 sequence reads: CASSEFPGAGETQYF. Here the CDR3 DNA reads TGTGCCAGCAGTGAATTTCCGGGAGCGGGGGAGACCCAGTACTTC.

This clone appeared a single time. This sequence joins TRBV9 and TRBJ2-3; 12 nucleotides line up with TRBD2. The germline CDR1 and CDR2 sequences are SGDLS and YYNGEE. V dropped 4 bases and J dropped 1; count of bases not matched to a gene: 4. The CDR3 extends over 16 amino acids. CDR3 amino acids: CASSPRLAGGTDTQYF. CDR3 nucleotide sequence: TGTGCCAGCAGCCCAAGACTAGCGGGAGGCACAGATACGCAGTATTTT.

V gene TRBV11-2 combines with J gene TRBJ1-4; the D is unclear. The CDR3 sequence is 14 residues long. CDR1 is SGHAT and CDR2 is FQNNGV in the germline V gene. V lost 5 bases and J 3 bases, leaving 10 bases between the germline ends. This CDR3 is CASSRGQSNEKLFF. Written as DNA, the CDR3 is TGTGCCAGCAGCCGAGGGCAGTCTAATGAAAAACTGTTTTTT.

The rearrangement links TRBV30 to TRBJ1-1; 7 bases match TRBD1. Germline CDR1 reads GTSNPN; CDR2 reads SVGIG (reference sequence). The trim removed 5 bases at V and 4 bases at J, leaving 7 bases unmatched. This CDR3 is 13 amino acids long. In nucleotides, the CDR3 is TGTGCCTGGGCAGGGGGTGCGGGCACTGAAGCTTTCTTT. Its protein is CAWAGGAGTEAFF.

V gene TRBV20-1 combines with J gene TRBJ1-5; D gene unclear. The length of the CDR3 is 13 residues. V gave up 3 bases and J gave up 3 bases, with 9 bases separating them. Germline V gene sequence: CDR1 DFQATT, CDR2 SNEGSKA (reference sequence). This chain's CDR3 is CSASEEFNQPQHF. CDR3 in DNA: TGCAGTGCTAGTGAGGAGTTCAATCAGCCCCAGCATTTT.

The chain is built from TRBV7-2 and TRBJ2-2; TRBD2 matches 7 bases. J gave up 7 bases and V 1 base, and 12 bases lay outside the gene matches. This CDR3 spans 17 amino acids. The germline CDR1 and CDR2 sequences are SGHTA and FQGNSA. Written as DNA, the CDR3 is TGTGCCAGCAGCTTAGGAATCAGCGGGATTCTCAGCGGGGAGCTGTTTTTT. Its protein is CASSLGISGILSGELFF.

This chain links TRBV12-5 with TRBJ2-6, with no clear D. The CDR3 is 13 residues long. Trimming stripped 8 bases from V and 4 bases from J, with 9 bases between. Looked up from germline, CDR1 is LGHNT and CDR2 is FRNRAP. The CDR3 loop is CASSNSGANVLTF. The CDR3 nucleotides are TGTGCTAGTTCCAACTCCGGGGCCAACGTCCTGACTTTC.